This entry is about one T cell receptor beta chain. The record originates from a study of blood T cell repertoires in COVID-19. For the study at large: Sites in the United States, Italy and Spain provided acute and convalescent COVID-19 samples. The analysed material was cDNA or gDNA that came from T cells, B-cell-depleted T cells, or PBMCs.

Germline-derived CDR1 and CDR2 are SGHKS and YYEKEE (reference sequence). The CDR3 has 14 residues. V was clipped by 4 bases and J by 7 bases; unmatched bases: 6. Authors' data handling: Counts of nucleated cells, estimated from reference gene primer amplification, were obtained. Libraries were prepared by immunoSEQ multiplex PCR; TCRdb keeps only in-frame clonotypes and omits some of them. The D gene and trimming were derived from the DNA, and the V and J assignments and clone size from that table. The table records 90,000 or so clones, about 89% of them present only once. The clonotype comes from a human donor with active COVID-19. The donor label of this sample is uncertain. The V and J genes are TRBV5-5 and TRBJ1-5; 9 bases line up with TRBD1. Sequenced input: peripheral blood. CDR3 residues: CASSTTGGGQPQHF. In DNA, the CDR3 is TGTGCCAGCAGCACTACAGGGGGCGGGCAGCCCCAGCATTTT. Filled out from reference TRBV5-5 and TRBJ1-5, the complete variable domain reads DAGVTQSPTHLIKTRGQQVTLRCSPISGHKSVSWYQQVLGQGPQFIFQYYEKEERGRGNFPDRFSARQFPNYSSELNVNALLLGDSALYLCASSTTGGGQPQHFGDGTRLSIL.